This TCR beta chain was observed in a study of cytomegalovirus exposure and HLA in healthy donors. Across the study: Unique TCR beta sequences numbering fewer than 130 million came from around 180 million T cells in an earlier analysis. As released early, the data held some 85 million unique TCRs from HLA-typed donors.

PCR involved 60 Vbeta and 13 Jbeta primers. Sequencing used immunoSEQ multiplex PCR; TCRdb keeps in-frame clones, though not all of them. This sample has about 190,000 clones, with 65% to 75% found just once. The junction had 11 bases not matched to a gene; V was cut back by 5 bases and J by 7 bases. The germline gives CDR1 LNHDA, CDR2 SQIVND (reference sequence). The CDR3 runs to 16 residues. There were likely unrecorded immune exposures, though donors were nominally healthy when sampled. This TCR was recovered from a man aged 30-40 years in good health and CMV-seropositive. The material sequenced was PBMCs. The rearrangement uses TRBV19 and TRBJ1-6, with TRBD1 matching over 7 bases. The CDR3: CASSSLRQGRNSPLHF. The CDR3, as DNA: TGTGCCAGTAGTTCCCTTCGACAGGGTAGGAATTCACCCCTCCACTTT.